What follows describes a single T cell receptor beta chain. The sample comes from a study of cytomegalovirus exposure and HLA in healthy donors. 13 Jbeta primers and 60 Vbeta primers were used for the PCR. TCRdb's table, derived via immunoSEQ multiplex PCR, lists solely in-frame clones and lacks some. The repertoire holds 120,000 or so clones, with 70% to 80% as singletons. The CDR3 sequence is 15 residues long. The germline V and J ends were trimmed by 4 bases and 6 bases, with 15 bases remaining between them. The germline gives CDR1 MNHNS, CDR2 SASEGT. Sequenced material: PBMCs. The sequence derives from a woman between 45 and 60 years old in good health and CMV-seropositive. This chain joins TRBV6-1 and TRBJ1-4, with D possibly matching TRBD1 (5 bases). The CDR3 region is CASSAGTLGDEKLFF. The CDR3, as DNA: TGTGCCAGCAGTGCCGGGACTCTCGGGGATGAAAAACTGTTTTTT.